This T cell receptor beta chain was documented in a study of cytomegalovirus exposure and HLA in healthy donors. Trimming took 2 bases from V and 10 from J, leaving 13 bases between them. The CDR3 extends over 13 amino acids. Germline loops: CDR1 SGHRS, CDR2 YFSETQ. Primers: 60 Vbeta forward and 13 Jbeta reverse. Libraries were prepared by immunoSEQ multiplex PCR; TCRdb keeps only in-frame clonotypes and omits some of them. This table has 250,000 or so clones, about 80% appearing once. The receptor was isolated from a woman aged 60-75 years in good health and CMV-seropositive. This chain connects TRBV5-1 to TRBJ2-4; a possible D gene is TRBD1 (6 bases). The material sequenced was PBMCs. The DNA of the CDR3 is TGCGCCAGCAGCTTACAGGGAAATGAGATTCAGTACTTC. Translating it yields CASSLQGNEIQYF.